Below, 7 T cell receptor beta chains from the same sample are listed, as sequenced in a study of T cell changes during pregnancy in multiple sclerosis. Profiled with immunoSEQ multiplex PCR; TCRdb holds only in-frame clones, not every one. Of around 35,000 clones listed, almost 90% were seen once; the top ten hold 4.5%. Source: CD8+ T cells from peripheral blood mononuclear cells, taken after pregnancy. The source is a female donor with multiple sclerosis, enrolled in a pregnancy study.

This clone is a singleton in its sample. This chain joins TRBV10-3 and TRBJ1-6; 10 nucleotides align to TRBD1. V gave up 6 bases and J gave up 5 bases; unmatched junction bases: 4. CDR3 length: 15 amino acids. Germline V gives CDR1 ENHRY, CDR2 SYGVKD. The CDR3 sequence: CAISQTGGHNSPLHF. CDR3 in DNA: TGTGCCATCAGCCAGACAGGGGGCCATAATTCACCCCTCCACTTT.

The CDR3 reads CASSQGFAGELFF. In nucleotides, the CDR3 is TGTGCCAGCAGTCAGGGGTTTGCCGGGGAGCTGTTTTTT. The chain has TRBV7-6 and TRBJ2-2; perhaps TRBD1 as D (6 bases). The germline gives CDR1 SGHVS, CDR2 FNYEAQ. This CDR3 comprises 13 residues. V was cut by 6 bases and J by 6 bases, with 11 bases left in between.

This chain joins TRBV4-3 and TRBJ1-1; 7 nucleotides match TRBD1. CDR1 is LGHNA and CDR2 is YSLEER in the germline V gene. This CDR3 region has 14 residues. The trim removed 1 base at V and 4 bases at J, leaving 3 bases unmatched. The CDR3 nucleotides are TGCGCCAGCAGCCAAGGGCAGGGGGGCACTGAAGCTTTCTTT. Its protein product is CASSQGQGGTEAFF.

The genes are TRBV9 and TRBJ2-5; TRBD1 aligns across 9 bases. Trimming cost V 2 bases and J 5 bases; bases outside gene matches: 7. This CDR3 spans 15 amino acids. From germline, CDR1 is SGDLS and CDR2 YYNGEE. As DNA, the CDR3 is TGTGCCAGCAGCGTGGGGACAGGGTATTCCGAGACCCAGTACTTC. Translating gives CASSVGTGYSETQYF.

CDR3 loop: CASSFYEGCNEQFF. In DNA form, the CDR3 reads TGTGCCAGCAGCTTTTACGAGGGTTGTAATGAGCAGTTCTTC. The chain combines TRBV12-1 with TRBJ2-1; the table's D call, TRBD2, was not checked against the DNA. TRBV12-1 is a listed pseudogene. This CDR3 spans 14 amino acids.

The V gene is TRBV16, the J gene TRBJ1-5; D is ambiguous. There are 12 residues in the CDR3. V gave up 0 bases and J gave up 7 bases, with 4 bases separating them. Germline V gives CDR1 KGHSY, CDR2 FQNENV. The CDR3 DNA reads TGTGCCAGCAGCCAATCAGCACAGCCCCAGCATTTT. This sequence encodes CASSQSAQPQHF.

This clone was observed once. The CDR3: CASSPKGAWGNEQFF. For the CDR3, the DNA is TGTGCCAGCAGTCCCAAGGGGGCCTGGGGGAATGAGCAGTTCTTC. The rearrangement uses TRBV25-1 and TRBJ2-1; 7 bases fit TRBD1. This CDR3 has 15 amino acids. Germline CDR1 and CDR2: MGHDK and SYGVNS. J was trimmed by 7 bases and V by 5 bases; bases with no gene match: 11.